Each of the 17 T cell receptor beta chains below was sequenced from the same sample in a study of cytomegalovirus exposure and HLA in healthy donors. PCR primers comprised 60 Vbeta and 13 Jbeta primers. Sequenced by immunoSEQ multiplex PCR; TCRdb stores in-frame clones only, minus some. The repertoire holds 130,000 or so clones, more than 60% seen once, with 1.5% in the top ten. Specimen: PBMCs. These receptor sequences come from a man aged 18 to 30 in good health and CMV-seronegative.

CDR3: CASVQDAGNTIYF. The CDR3 coding sequence is TGTGCCTCGGTACAGGACGCCGGAAACACCATATATTTT. V and J are TRBV30 and TRBJ1-3; perhaps TRBD1 as D (5 bases). The germline V and J ends were trimmed by 7 bases and 4 bases, with 14 bases remaining between them. The germline gives CDR1 GTSNPN, CDR2 SVGIG (reference sequence). The CDR3 is 13 amino acids.

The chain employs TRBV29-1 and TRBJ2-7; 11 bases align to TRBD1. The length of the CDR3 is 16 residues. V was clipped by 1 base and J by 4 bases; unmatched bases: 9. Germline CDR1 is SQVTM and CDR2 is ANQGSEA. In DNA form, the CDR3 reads TGCAGCGTTGAAGCCACAGGGACAGGGGGTCTGTACGAGCAGTACTTC. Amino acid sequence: CSVEATGTGGLYEQYF.

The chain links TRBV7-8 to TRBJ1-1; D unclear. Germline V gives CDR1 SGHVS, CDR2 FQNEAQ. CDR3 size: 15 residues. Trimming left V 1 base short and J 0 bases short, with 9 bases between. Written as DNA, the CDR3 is TGTGCCAGCAGCTTAGGACTTGTTGTGAACACTGAAGCTTTCTTT. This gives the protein CASSLGLVVNTEAFF. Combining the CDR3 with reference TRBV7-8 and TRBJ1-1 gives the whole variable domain GAGVSQSPRYKVAKRGQDVALRCDPISGHVSLFWYQQALGQGPEFLTYFQNEAQLDKSGLPSDRFFAERPEGSVSTLKIQRTQQEDSAVYLCASSLGLVVNTEAFFGQGTRLTVV.

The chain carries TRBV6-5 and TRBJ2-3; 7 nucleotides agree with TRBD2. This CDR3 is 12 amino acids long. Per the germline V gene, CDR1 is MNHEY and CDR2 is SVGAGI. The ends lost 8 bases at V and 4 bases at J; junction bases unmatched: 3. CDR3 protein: CASGRAADTQYF. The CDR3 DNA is TGTGCCAGCGGGAGGGCGGCAGATACGCAGTATTTT.

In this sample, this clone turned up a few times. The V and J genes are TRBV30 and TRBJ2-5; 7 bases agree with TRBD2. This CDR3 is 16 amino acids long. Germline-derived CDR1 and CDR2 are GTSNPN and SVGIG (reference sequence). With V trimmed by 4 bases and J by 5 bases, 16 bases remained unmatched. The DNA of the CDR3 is TGTGCCTGGACCCCCTATGGGGGGAGGGCCGGGGAGACCCAGTACTTC. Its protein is CAWTPYGGRAGETQYF.

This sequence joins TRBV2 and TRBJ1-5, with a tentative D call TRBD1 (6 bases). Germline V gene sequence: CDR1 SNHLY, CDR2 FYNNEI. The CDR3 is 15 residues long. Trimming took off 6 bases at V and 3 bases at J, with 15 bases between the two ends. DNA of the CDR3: TGTGCCAGCAGACCCTCCGGACAGAACAATCAGCCCCAGCATTTT. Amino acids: CASRPSGQNNQPQHF.

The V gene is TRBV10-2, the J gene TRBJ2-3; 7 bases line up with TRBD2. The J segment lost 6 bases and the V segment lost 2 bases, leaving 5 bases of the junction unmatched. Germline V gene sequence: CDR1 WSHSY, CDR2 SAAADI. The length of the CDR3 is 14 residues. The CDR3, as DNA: TGCGCCAGCAGTGAGGCGGGAGAAAGGGATACGCAGTATTTT. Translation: CASSEAGERDTQYF.

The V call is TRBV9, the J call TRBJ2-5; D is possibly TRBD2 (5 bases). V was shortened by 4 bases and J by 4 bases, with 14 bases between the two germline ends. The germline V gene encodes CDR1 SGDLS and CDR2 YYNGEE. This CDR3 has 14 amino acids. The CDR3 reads CASSPQQAGETQYF. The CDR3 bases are TGTGCCAGCAGCCCCCAGCAGGCGGGAGAGACCCAGTACTTC.

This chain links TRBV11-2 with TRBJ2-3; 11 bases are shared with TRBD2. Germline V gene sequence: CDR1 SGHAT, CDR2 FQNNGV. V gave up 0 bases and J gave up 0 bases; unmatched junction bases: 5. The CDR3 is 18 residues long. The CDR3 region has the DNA TGTGCCAGCAGCTTAGAGGGGCTAGCGGGAGGAAGCACAGATACGCAGTATTTT. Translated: CASSLEGLAGGSTDTQYF.

The CDR3 DNA reads as TGCGCCAGCAGCCAAGATACGGTGGGGGGCTATGGCTACACCTTC. Amino acids: CASSQDTVGGYGYTF. The genes are TRBV4-3 and TRBJ1-2; a weak D match, TRBD1 (5 bases). The germline V gene has CDR1 LGHNA and CDR2 YSLEER. Trimming removed 0 bases at V and 4 bases at J, with 12 bases between. The CDR3 spans 15 residues.

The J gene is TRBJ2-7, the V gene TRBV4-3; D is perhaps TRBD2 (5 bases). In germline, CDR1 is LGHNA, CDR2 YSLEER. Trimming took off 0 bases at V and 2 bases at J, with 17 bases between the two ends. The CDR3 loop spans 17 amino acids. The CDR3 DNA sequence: TGCGCCAGCAGCCAAGAAGCGGCAGACGCCGGGGCCTACGAGCAGTACTTC. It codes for CASSQEAADAGAYEQYF.

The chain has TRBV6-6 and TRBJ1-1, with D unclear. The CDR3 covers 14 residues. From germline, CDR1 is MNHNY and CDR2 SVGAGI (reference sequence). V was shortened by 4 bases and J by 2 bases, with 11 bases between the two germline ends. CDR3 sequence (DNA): TGTGCCAGCAGTTTTGAACCCAGAAACACTGAAGCTTTCTTT. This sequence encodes CASSFEPRNTEAFF.

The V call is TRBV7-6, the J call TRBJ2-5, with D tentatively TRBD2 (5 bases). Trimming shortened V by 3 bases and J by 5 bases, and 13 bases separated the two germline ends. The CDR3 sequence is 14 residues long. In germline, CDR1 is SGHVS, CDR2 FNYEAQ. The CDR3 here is CASSLEWGDETQYF. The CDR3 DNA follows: TGTGCCAGCAGCTTGGAGTGGGGAGACGAGACCCAGTACTTC.

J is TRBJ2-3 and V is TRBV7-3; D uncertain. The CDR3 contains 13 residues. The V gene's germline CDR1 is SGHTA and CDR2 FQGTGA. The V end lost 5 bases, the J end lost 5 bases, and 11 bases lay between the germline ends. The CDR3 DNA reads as TGTGCCAGCAGCCCGAATGGGCGAGATACGCAGTATTTT. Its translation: CASSPNGRDTQYF.

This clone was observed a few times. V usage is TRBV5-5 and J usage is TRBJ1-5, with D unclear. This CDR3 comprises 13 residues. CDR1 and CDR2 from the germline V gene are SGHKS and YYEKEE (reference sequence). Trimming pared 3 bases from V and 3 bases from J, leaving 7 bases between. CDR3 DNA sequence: TGTGCCAGCAGCTCTAGCGACAATCAGCCCCAGCATTTT. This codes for CASSSSDNQPQHF.

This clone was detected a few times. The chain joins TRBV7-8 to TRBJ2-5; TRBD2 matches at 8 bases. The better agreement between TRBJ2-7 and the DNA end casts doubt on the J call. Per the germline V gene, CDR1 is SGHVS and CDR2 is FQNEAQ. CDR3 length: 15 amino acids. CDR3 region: CASSERVAGPYEQYF. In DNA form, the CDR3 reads TGTGCCAGCAGCGAACGAGTAGCGGGGCCCTACGAGCAGTACTTC.

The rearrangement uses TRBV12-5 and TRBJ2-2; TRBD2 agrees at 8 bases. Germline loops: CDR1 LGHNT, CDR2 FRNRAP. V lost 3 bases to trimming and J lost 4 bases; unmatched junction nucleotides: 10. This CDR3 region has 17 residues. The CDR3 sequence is CASGFDAGGPVTGELFF. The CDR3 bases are TGTGCTAGTGGTTTTGATGCGGGGGGCCCGGTCACCGGGGAGCTGTTTTTT. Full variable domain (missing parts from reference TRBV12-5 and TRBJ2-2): DARVTQTPRHKVTEMGQEVTMRCQPILGHNTVFWYRQTMMQGLELLAYFRNRAPLDDSGMPKDRFSAEMPDATLATLKIQPSEPRDSAVYFCASGFDAGGPVTGELFFGEGSRLTVL.